This is a list of T cell receptor beta chains from one sample in a study of PD-1 blockade in classical Hodgkin lymphoma. Using immunoSEQ multiplex PCR, the repertoire was profiled, and TCRdb retains in-frame clones only, with some absent. The data show 17,000 or so clones, around 90% seen once. Sample: peripheral blood mononuclear cells (PBMCs). The receptor set was obtained from a human donor with classical Hodgkin lymphoma. CDR3s include the opening cysteine and the closing phenylalanine or tryptophan. The D gene is left open where the match is weak.

V gene: TRBV6-4
D gene: TRBD2
CDR3 protein: CASSVRAGGPDEQFF

V gene: TRBV9
D gene: TRBD2
CDR3 protein: CASSVETSGWSYNEQFF

V gene: TRBV5-1
D gene: TRBD2
CDR3 protein: CASSLAPARGGGGELFF

V gene: TRBV6-5
D gene: NA
CDR3 protein: CASSYRTANTGELFF

V gene: TRBV5-1
D gene: NA
CDR3 protein: CASSLAAGPPGADTQYF

V gene: TRBV5-6
D gene: NA
CDR3 protein: CASSQYPQGTDTQYF

V gene: TRBV7-2
D gene: NA
CDR3 protein: CASSLNWGQETQYF

V gene: TRBV6-5
D gene: NA
CDR3 protein: CASKVGSRGTDTQYF

V gene: TRBV27
D gene: TRBD2
CDR3 protein: CASSGLAGGEETQYF

V gene: TRBV5-6
D gene: NA
CDR3 protein: CASSKDMRGPRAFF